The count of the clone carrying this T cell receptor beta chain is one. The data derive from a study of PD-L1 blockade in urothelial cancer. CDR1 is SGHAT, CDR2 FQNNGV, per germline. With 3 bases removed from V and 8 bases from J, the gap between germline ends came to 16 bases. The CDR3 covers 15 residues. Profiled with immunoSEQ multiplex PCR; TCRdb holds only in-frame clones, not every one. The sample has approximately 110,000 clones; over 75% are singletons. This specimen consisted of PBMCs, obtained around atezolizumab (anti-PD-L1) treatment. The chain couples TRBV11-2 to TRBJ1-4; D unclear. This TCR was sampled from a man over 45 with urothelial cancer. DNA for the CDR3: TGTGCCAGCAGCTTTTATTGGCAAGGAGAGGAAAAACTGTTTTTT. This codes for CASSFYWQGEEKLFF.